The next 26 T cell receptor beta chains were all read from a single sample in a study of blood T cell repertoires in COVID-19. Generated by immunoSEQ multiplex PCR, the TCRdb table keeps only in-frame clones and is missing some. Of a few hundred thousand clones listed, around 82% are singletons. The sample comprised peripheral blood. The receptors shown here come from a woman between 45 and 60 years old with acute or convalescent COVID-19.

This chain links TRBV30 with TRBJ2-3; 8 nucleotides match TRBD2. V lost 1 base, J lost 0 bases, and 3 bases stayed unmatched. From germline, CDR1 is GTSNPN and CDR2 SVGIG (reference sequence). The length of the CDR3 is 15 residues. CDR3: CAWSDGGGSTDTQYF. The CDR3 nucleotides read TGTGCCTGGAGTGACGGCGGGGGGAGCACAGATACGCAGTATTTT. Full variable domain (rest looked up from reference TRBV30 and TRBJ2-3): SQTIHQWPATLVQPVGSPLSLECTVEGTSNPNLYWYRQAAGRGLQLLFYSVGIGQISSEVPQNLSASRPQDRQFILSSKKLLLSDSGFYLCAWSDGGGSTDTQYFGPGTRLTVL.

This rearrangement joins TRBV29-1 to TRBJ1-2, with 12 nucleotides matching TRBD1. Per germline, CDR1 SQVTM and CDR2 ANQGSEA. V shed 5 bases and J 8 bases; nucleotides not matched to a gene: 9. This CDR3 is built from 14 residues. This CDR3 reads CSVTTGTGGRGYTF. The CDR3 DNA is TGCAGCGTTACAACAGGGACAGGGGGCCGGGGCTACACCTTC.

The rearrangement links TRBV5-5 to TRBJ1-6, with 11 bases lining up with TRBD1. From germline, CDR1 is SGHKS and CDR2 YYEKEE (reference sequence). The ends lost 0 bases at V and 7 bases at J; junction bases unmatched: 6. The CDR3 is 17 amino acids. The CDR3 region is CASSLGDRGLWNSPLHF. The CDR3, as DNA: TGTGCCAGCAGCTTGGGGGACAGGGGGTTGTGGAATTCACCCCTCCACTTT.

The chain employs TRBV3-1 (or the pseudogene TRBV3-2) and TRBJ2-3; a weak D match, TRBD2 (7 bases). There are 17 residues in the CDR3. The V gene's germline CDR1 is LGHDT and CDR2 YNNKEL (reference sequence). The ends were cut back, 0 bases at V and 7 bases at J, with 20 bases in the middle. The CDR3 DNA reads TGTGCCAGCAGCCAAGATCTACGTCGTGGGGGGGCTTATACGCAGTATTTT. This sequence encodes CASSQDLRRGGAYTQYF.

The rearrangement uses TRBV30 and TRBJ1-4; TRBD1 is a possible D gene (6 bases). The CDR3 loop spans 15 amino acids. The V gene's germline CDR1 is GTSNPN and CDR2 SVGIG (reference sequence). Trimming removed 3 bases at V and 5 bases at J, with 16 bases between. The CDR3 DNA follows: TGTGCCTGGAGCCCCCTCAGGGGCCAAAATGAAAAACTGTTTTTT. Translating it yields CAWSPLRGQNEKLFF.

This clone was seen a handful of times. V usage is TRBV5-5 and J usage is TRBJ1-5; a weak D match, TRBD1 (5 bases). This CDR3 comprises 16 residues. The germline V gene has CDR1 SGHKS and CDR2 YYEKEE (reference sequence). Trimming removed 4 bases from V and 0 bases from J, with 14 bases in between. DNA for the CDR3: TGTGCCAGCAGCCGCTTGGACACGGGTAGCAATCAGCCCCAGCATTTT. Its protein product is CASSRLDTGSNQPQHF.

This chain connects TRBV5-1 to TRBJ1-4, with 8 positions matching TRBD1. This CDR3 is built from 15 residues. Trimming took 3 bases from V and 5 from J; bases not matched to a gene: 6. From germline, CDR1 is SGHRS and CDR2 YFSETQ. The CDR3 bases are TGCGCCAGCAGCTCCCCGGGACAGGAAAATGAAAAACTGTTTTTT. Protein sequence: CASSSPGQENEKLFF. The full variable domain, its missing parts supplied by reference TRBV5-1 and TRBJ1-4, is KAGVTQTPRYLIKTRGQQVTLSCSPISGHRSVSWYQQTPGQGLQFLFEYFSETQRNKGNFPGRFSGRQFSNSRSEMNVSTLELGDSALYLCASSSPGQENEKLFFGSGTQLSVL.

The chain has TRBV5-1 and TRBJ1-4; D gene uncertain. Trimming shortened V by 0 bases and J by 8 bases, and 14 bases separated the two germline ends. Germline V gene sequence: CDR1 SGHRS, CDR2 YFSETQ. CDR3 length: 15 amino acids. The chain's CDR3 is CASSLAAHRGEKLFF. CDR3 sequence (DNA): TGCGCCAGCAGCTTGGCGGCTCACAGAGGGGAAAAACTGTTTTTT.

The rearrangement uses TRBV30 and TRBJ1-5; D unclear. Trimming pared 5 bases from V and 1 base from J, leaving 6 bases between. The CDR3 is 12 residues long. Germline V CDR1 and CDR2: GTSNPN, SVGIG (reference sequence). CDR3 nucleotides: TGTGCCTGGTCAAGCAGCAATCAGCCCCAGCATTTT. Translated: CAWSSSNQPQHF.

The J gene is TRBJ2-2, the V gene TRBV3-1 (or the pseudogene TRBV3-2); 10 nucleotides agree with TRBD1. The germline CDR1 and CDR2 sequences are LGHDT and YNNKEL (reference sequence). V lost 4 bases, J lost 4 bases, and 6 bases stayed unmatched. This CDR3 has 16 amino acids. The CDR3 loop is CASSPGTGVSTGELFF. The DNA for the CDR3 is TGTGCCAGCAGCCCAGGGACAGGGGTCAGCACCGGGGAGCTGTTTTTT.

The chain recombines TRBV2 with TRBJ2-3; 8 bases match TRBD2. The V segment lost 8 bases and the J segment 3 bases; nucleotides outside the gene matches: 10. Germline lookup yields CDR1 SNHLY and CDR2 FYNNEI. The CDR3 sequence is 15 residues long. The CDR3 DNA reads TGTGCCAGCGCGAGTCGGGGGGGCATAACAGATACGCAGTATTTT. This codes for CASASRGGITDTQYF.

The CDR3 is CASSSGLLAPLHF. In DNA form, the CDR3 reads TGTGCCAGCAGCTCGGGACTATTGGCACCCCTCCACTTT. The genes are TRBV5-6 and TRBJ1-6; possible D gene TRBD1, 5 bases. The germline V gene encodes CDR1 SGHDT and CDR2 YYEEEE. The CDR3 spans 13 residues. V lost 3 bases and J lost 11, with 12 bases in between.

The genes are TRBV7-7 and TRBJ2-1; possible D gene TRBD1, 6 bases. V was shortened by 5 bases and J by 4 bases, with 15 bases between the two germline ends. Germline CDR1 and CDR2: SSHAT and FNYEAQ (reference sequence). The CDR3 loop spans 15 amino acids. CDR3 residues: CASSPSWGQYNEQFF. CDR3 DNA sequence: TGTGCCAGCAGCCCAAGCTGGGGACAATACAATGAGCAGTTCTTC.

The genes are TRBV6-2 or TRBV6-3 and TRBJ1-5; 8 bases line up with TRBD1. V gave up 6 bases and J gave up 6 bases; unmatched junction bases: 16. CDR1 MNHEY and CDR2 SVGEGT come from the germline V gene. The CDR3 runs 17 residues. The CDR3 sequence is CASSPVAGGRKFQPQHF. CDR3 nucleotides: TGTGCCAGCAGCCCCGTGGCAGGGGGCAGAAAATTTCAGCCCCAGCATTTT.

The chain joins TRBV20-1 to TRBJ2-5; a weak D match, TRBD1 (6 bases). This CDR3 comprises 17 residues. Trimming left V 3 bases short and J 1 base short, with 21 bases between. The V gene's germline CDR1 is DFQATT and CDR2 SNEGSKA (reference sequence). CDR3 residues: CSASAGFWGHTQETQYF. The CDR3 DNA is TGCAGTGCTAGTGCCGGGTTTTGGGGACATACCCAAGAGACCCAGTACTTC.

J is TRBJ1-2 and V is TRBV3-1 (or the pseudogene TRBV3-2); D gene unclear. Looked up from germline, CDR1 is LGHDT and CDR2 is YNNKEL (reference sequence). The CDR3 is 13 amino acids. The germline V and J ends were trimmed by 1 base and 0 bases, with 3 bases remaining between them. The DNA of the CDR3 is TGTGCCAGCAGCCAAGGAGCTAACTATGGCTACACCTTC. Translating it yields CASSQGANYGYTF.

This rearrangement joins TRBV5-1 to TRBJ2-5; 7 bases are a match to TRBD2. Germline V lookup: CDR1 SGHRS, CDR2 YFSETQ. The CDR3 length is 15 residues. Trimming took 0 bases from V and 1 from J; bases not matched to a gene: 3. The CDR3 DNA follows: TGCGCCAGCAGCTTGGGGGGGACTATCCAAGAGACCCAGTACTTC. It translates to CASSLGGTIQETQYF.

J is TRBJ2-7 and V is TRBV11-2, with D perhaps TRBD1 (6 bases). The ends were cut back, 4 bases at V and 9 bases at J, with 16 bases in the middle. Germline V gene data show CDR1 as SGHAT and CDR2 as FQNNGV. The CDR3 runs 13 residues. The CDR3 coding sequence is TGTGCCAGCAGCTCAGGACAGATTACGAGGCAGTACTTC. The encoded protein is CASSSGQITRQYF.

This clone was recorded a few times. This chain joins TRBV24-1 and TRBJ1-1; TRBD1 matches 12 bases. This CDR3 region has 16 residues. The V gene's germline CDR1 is KGHDR and CDR2 SFDVKD. Unmatched junction bases numbered 5, after V lost 7 bases and J lost 0 bases. CDR3 in amino acids: CATRGGTGGMNTEAFF. CDR3 bases: TGTGCCACCAGAGGCGGGACAGGGGGCATGAACACTGAAGCTTTCTTT.

This chain's CDR3 is CASSPDSSGEETQYF. The CDR3 DNA reads as TGCGCCAGCAGCCCCGACAGTAGTGGGGAAGAGACCCAGTACTTC. The chain joins TRBV5-1 to TRBJ2-5, with a tentative D call TRBD1 (5 bases). Trimming removed 4 bases at V and 3 bases at J, with 16 bases between. This CDR3 spans 15 amino acids. CDR1 and CDR2 from the germline V gene are SGHRS and YFSETQ.

This chain joins TRBV3-1 (or the pseudogene TRBV3-2) and TRBJ2-5, with TRBD1 identical over 9 bases. CDR1 LGHDT and CDR2 YNNKEL come from the germline V gene (reference sequence). This CDR3 comprises 18 residues. Losses at the gene ends were 3 bases for V and 2 bases for J; bases not matched to a gene: 13. The DNA for the CDR3 is TGTGCCAGCAGCCAGGCCGGGACAGGGCCTTTGAATCAAGAGACCCAGTACTTC. Amino acids: CASSQAGTGPLNQETQYF.

Points on this clone: Because the CDR3's place on the DNA is in doubt, the DNA is left out and the CDR3 is given as listed by TCRdb. J is TRBJ1-2 and V is TRBV28. The CDR3 length is 20 residues, termini included. The V gene's germline CDR1 is MDHEN and CDR2 SYDVKM. The CDR3 is CASSFRANYGYTFGSGTEGF.

This chain links TRBV6-2 or TRBV6-3 with TRBJ2-5, with a tentative D call TRBD1 (6 bases). Deletions cut 4 bases from V and 5 bases from J, with 11 bases between. CDR1 is MNHEY, CDR2 SVGEGT, per germline. The CDR3 loop spans 13 amino acids. CDR3 bases: TGTGCCAGCAGTTCCAGGGGATGGGAGACCCAGTACTTC. Protein sequence: CASSSRGWETQYF.

This clone was counted a single time. The chain combines TRBV11-2 with TRBJ1-1, with a tentative D call TRBD1 (5 bases). The CDR3 is 15 residues long. Deletions cut 5 bases from V and 0 bases from J, with 13 bases between. Germline CDR1 SGHAT, CDR2 FQNNGV. The chain's CDR3 is CASSVRQGMNTEAFF. CDR3 DNA sequence: TGTGCCAGCAGCGTCCGTCAGGGTATGAACACTGAAGCTTTCTTT.

The genes are TRBV7-9 and TRBJ2-2; a possible D gene is TRBD2 (5 bases). Trimming took 8 bases from V and 4 from J, leaving 20 bases between them. CDR3 size: 16 residues. The germline gives CDR1 SEHNR, CDR2 FQNEAQ (reference sequence). The chain's CDR3 is CASLLGSSGITGELFF. CDR3 nucleotide sequence: TGTGCCAGCCTCCTTGGGTCCTCGGGGATCACCGGGGAGCTGTTTTTT.

The DNA for the CDR3 is TGCGCCAGCAGCTTGGCCGGCAGGGGGGTGAACACTGAAGCTTTCTTT. Translation: CASSLAGRGVNTEAFF. The gene calls are TRBV5-1 and TRBJ1-1; 7 bases match TRBD1. This CDR3 is built from 16 residues. J gave up 0 bases and V 0 bases, and 5 bases lay outside the gene matches. Germline CDR1 reads SGHRS; CDR2 reads YFSETQ.